One sample yielded the 5 T cell receptor beta chains listed below, sequenced in a study of cytomegalovirus exposure and HLA in healthy donors. TCRdb's table, derived via immunoSEQ multiplex PCR, lists solely in-frame clones and lacks some. The sample consists of about 73,000 clones, approximately 95% of them appearing once. The material sequenced was PBMCs. The source of these receptors is a man aged 18-30 years in good health and CMV-seronegative.

The chain employs TRBV13 and TRBJ2-3, with a tentative D call TRBD2 (7 bases). The germline CDR1 and CDR2 sequences are PRHDT and FYEKMQ (reference sequence). Trimming removed 10 bases at V and 4 bases at J, with 15 bases between. The CDR3 is 13 residues long. The CDR3 DNA is TGTGCCACAACCGACGGGGGGCCAGATACGCAGTATTTT. Its translation is CATTDGGPDTQYF.

In nucleotides, the CDR3 is TGCAGCGTCCCGGGACAGGGCCCTGAAGCTTTCTTT. Translation: CSVPGQGPEAFF. The rearrangement links TRBV29-1 to TRBJ1-1; 9 positions match TRBD1. Germline-derived CDR1 and CDR2 are SQVTM and ANQGSEA. Losses at the gene ends were 6 bases for V and 6 bases for J; bases not matched to a gene: 5. This CDR3 is 12 amino acids long.

This chain links TRBV9 with TRBJ2-7; 7 bases align to TRBD1. The germline CDR1 and CDR2 sequences are SGDLS and YYNGEE. The ends lost 4 bases at V and 2 bases at J; junction bases unmatched: 6. CDR3 length equals 14 residues. The CDR3 coding sequence is TGTGCCAGCAGCCCCACCGACAGGGCCTACGAGCAGTACTTC. This translates into CASSPTDRAYEQYF.

This chain links TRBV15 with TRBJ1-2, with D uncertain. V was shortened by 0 bases and J by 2 bases, with 7 bases between the two germline ends. The CDR3 totals 14 residues. The germline V gene encodes CDR1 LNHNV and CDR2 YYDKDF (reference sequence). The CDR3 spells CATSRERENYGYTF. As DNA, the CDR3 is TGTGCCACCAGCAGAGAACGGGAGAACTATGGCTACACCTTC.

The gene calls are TRBV19 and TRBJ1-4; TRBD1 might be the D (6 bases). The CDR3 is 13 residues long. With 10 bases removed from V and 10 bases from J, the gap between germline ends came to 19 bases. Germline V CDR1 and CDR2: LNHDA, SQIVND (reference sequence). CDR3 sequence (DNA): TGTGCCACCCTACAGGGTACTCAGGGAAAACTGTTTTTT. It encodes CATLQGTQGKLFF.